The rows below give T cell receptor beta chains drawn from one sample of a study of T cell responses to AZD1222 COVID-19 vaccine. Measured with immunoSEQ multiplex PCR; TCRdb has only the in-frame clones, and not every one. The table lists roughly 130,000 clones, 87% of them singletons. This material consisted of peripheral blood, taken on day 0 of AZD1222 vaccination. These receptors were obtained from an adult in good health. Each CDR3 is given with its conserved first and last residue. The D gene is left open where the match is weak. Clone size is not always given. Where it is, it says once, few, many or a class for expanded clones.

DNA	CDR3	J	size	length	V	D
TGTGCCACCAGTGACGCCGGGGGGAATGAGCAGTTCTTC	CATSDAGGNEQFF	TRBJ2-1	-	13	TRBV24-1	TRBD2
TGCGCCAGCAGTGTCGGGGCCGCGAACACTGAAGCTTTCTTT	CASSVGAANTEAFF	TRBJ1-1	-	14	TRBV5-1	-
TGTGCCAGCAACGACCGGGACAGGGGTCTCAACGAGCAGTACTTC	CASNDRDRGLNEQYF	TRBJ2-7	-	15	TRBV28	TRBD1
TGTGCCAGCAGCTTAAATTCGGGGTTTGGCTACACCTTC	CASSLNSGFGYTF	TRBJ1-2	-	13	TRBV7-2	-
TGTGCCAGCAGCTTGGCGAGACAGACCTACGAGCAGTACTTC	CASSLARQTYEQYF	TRBJ2-7	-	14	TRBV5-4	-
TGTGCCAGCAGCATAAGTAATGAGCAGTTCTTC	CASSISNEQFF	TRBJ2-1	-	11	TRBV21-1	-
TGCAGCGTCGGACCCGGGACACCAGGCGCCCAAGCTTTCTTT	CSVGPGTPGAQAFF	TRBJ1-1	-	14	TRBV29-1	-
TGTGCCAGCAGCGTAGGGGTAGCGGGGCAAACCTACGAGCAGTACTTC	CASSVGVAGQTYEQYF	TRBJ2-7	few	16	TRBV7-6	TRBD2
TGCAGCGTTGATGGGAACACCGGGGAGCTGTTTTTT	CSVDGNTGELFF	TRBJ2-2	-	12	TRBV29-1	-
TGTGCCAGCAGCAGCTATTCGTCCATGAACACTGAAGCTTTCTTT	CASSSYSSMNTEAFF	TRBJ1-1	once	15	TRBV3-1/TRBV3-2	-
TGTGCCAGCAGTGACGGAGGGCACCAGCCCCAGCATTTT	CASSDGGHQPQHF	TRBJ1-5	-	13	TRBV6-2/TRBV6-3	-
TGTGCCAGCACAAGCACAGATACGCAGTATTTT	CASTSTDTQYF	TRBJ2-3	-	11	TRBV28	-
TGTGCCAGCAGCCCTTATAGGGAGCGGGGGGGCCGTGCAGATACGCAGTATTTT	CASSPYRERGGRADTQYF	TRBJ2-3	-	18	TRBV7-2	TRBD2
TGCGCCAGCAGCTCGGGGGTCCAAAATGAAAAACTGTTTTTT	CASSSGVQNEKLFF	TRBJ1-4	-	14	TRBV5-1	-
TGTGCCAGCAGTTTATATACAGGGGGCTTGGAGACCCAGTACTTC	CASSLYTGGLETQYF	TRBJ2-5	few	15	TRBV28	TRBD1
TGTGCCAGCAGCCTAGCCCTAAACGACAGGGGCGAGCAGTACTTC	CASSLALNDRGEQYF	TRBJ2-7	-	15	TRBV6-2/TRBV6-3	TRBD1
TGTGCCATCAGTGAGGCCCTCGGGACAGGTGATCGGGGCAATCAGCCCCAGCATTTT	CAISEALGTGDRGNQPQHF	TRBJ1-5	-	19	TRBV10-3	TRBD1
TGTGCCAGCAGCCAAGAGCGAATTGTACTTTCCTACAATGAGCAGTTCTTC	CASSQERIVLSYNEQFF	TRBJ2-1	-	17	TRBV14	-
TGTGCCAGCAGCGGGACCCGATCAGAGACCCAGTACTTC	CASSGTRSETQYF	TRBJ2-5	few	13	TRBV7-9	-
TGTGCCAGCAGCTCAGGGTCTGGCTCCTACGAGCAGTACTTC	CASSSGSGSYEQYF	TRBJ2-7	-	14	TRBV11-2	-
TGTGCCAGCAGCCAAGATATGGGGGACAATCAGCCCCAGCATTTT	CASSQDMGDNQPQHF	TRBJ1-5	few	15	TRBV4-2	-
TGTGCCAGCTCACCAGCAGGGGAGAACTATGGCTACACCTTC	CASSPAGENYGYTF	TRBJ1-2	-	14	TRBV18	-
TGTGCCAGCAGCTCCCTTGGCGGGACAGGGAATTCACCCCTCCACTTT	CASSSLGGTGNSPLHF	TRBJ1-6	-	16	TRBV7-9	TRBD1
TGTGCCAGCAGTTACTCAGGCGGGGGGATCCTCTACGAGCAGTACTTC	CASSYSGGGILYEQYF	TRBJ2-7	-	16	TRBV6-2/TRBV6-3	TRBD2
TGTGCCAGCTCAATCCTAGCGGGCCCCAGAGAGACCCAGTACTTC	CASSILAGPRETQYF	TRBJ2-5	-	15	TRBV18	TRBD2
TGTGCCAGCAGCTTCGACGCAAGCAATCAGCCCCAGCATTTT	CASSFDASNQPQHF	TRBJ1-5	-	14	TRBV7-9	-
TGTGCCAGCAGCGGCGGTTTTTATCAGCCCCAGCATTTT	CASSGGFYQPQHF	TRBJ1-5	-	13	TRBV6-2/TRBV6-3	-
TGTGCCAGTAGCTCGACAGGGTTCGAAGTGCTCAGACAAAAACTGTTTTTT	CASSSTGFEVLRQKLFF	TRBJ1-4	-	17	TRBV19	TRBD1
TGTGCCAGCAGCCGGTGGAATCAGCCCCAGCATTTT	CASSRWNQPQHF	TRBJ1-5	-	12	TRBV5-8	-
TGTGCCAGCAGGACAGGGGGCGCATATGGCTACACCTTC	CASRTGGAYGYTF	TRBJ1-2	-	13	TRBV6-5	TRBD1
TGTGCCACCAGTGATTCGGGACAGCCCTACGAGCAGTACTTC	CATSDSGQPYEQYF	TRBJ2-7	-	14	TRBV24-1	TRBD1
TGTGCCAGCTCCGGGACAGGGGACGAGCAGTACTTC	CASSGTGDEQYF	TRBJ2-7	-	12	TRBV9	TRBD1
TGTCCCAGCAGCGTAGGGGGACAGGGGGGGAATTCACCCCTCCACTTT	CPSSVGGQGGNSPLHF	TRBJ1-6	-	16	TRBV9	TRBD1
TGTGCCAGCAGCTTAGTGGCTACTCCCGAGCAGTACTTC	CASSLVATPEQYF	TRBJ2-7	-	13	TRBV7-9	-
TGCAGTGCTAGGACAGGCTACGAGCAGTACTTC	CSARTGYEQYF	TRBJ2-7	-	11	TRBV20-1	-
TGTGCCAGCAGTACCCCCTACGAGCAGTACTTC	CASSTPYEQYF	TRBJ2-7	-	11	TRBV6-5	-
TGTGCCAGCAGTTTCTCGGGGCAGGGTTATAATTCACCCCTCCACTTT	CASSFSGQGYNSPLHF	TRBJ1-6	-	16	TRBV28	-
TGTGCCAGCAGTGGGGAGGGAGCATCAAGGGTTAATGAAAAACTGTTTTTT	CASSGEGASRVNEKLFF	TRBJ1-4	-	17	TRBV6-4	-
TGTGCCAGCAGTTACGCGGGCGCCAGCCGGATCTTT	CASSYAGASRIF	TRBJ1-1	-	12	TRBV6-2/TRBV6-3	-
TGTGCCAGCGGCACTACGAACACCGGGGAGCTGTTTTTT	CASGTTNTGELFF	TRBJ2-2	-	13	TRBV11-3	-
TGTGCCAGCAGCGTAGCCTTGGGCTCTGGAAACACCATATATTTT	CASSVALGSGNTIYF	TRBJ1-3	-	15	TRBV9	-
TGTGCCAGCAGCCAAGCGGCGATGAACACTGAAGCTTTCTTT	CASSQAAMNTEAFF	TRBJ1-1	-	14	TRBV3-1/TRBV3-2	-
TGTGCCAGCAGCTTATACCGGGACCCTCTCGGGTCCGGCTACACCTTC	CASSLYRDPLGSGYTF	TRBJ1-2	-	16	TRBV7-9	-
TGTGCCAGCAGCCAATTACAGAGCATATATAATTCACCCCTCCACTTT	CASSQLQSIYNSPLHF	TRBJ1-6	-	16	TRBV27	-
TGTGCCAGCAGTGGGTACGGGGAGCTGTTTTTT	CASSGYGELFF	TRBJ2-2	-	11	TRBV28	-
TGTGCCAGCAGCGGGCCGGGGACTCTTATGGCTGGCTACACCTTC	CASSGPGTLMAGYTF	TRBJ1-2	-	15	TRBV5-4	-
TGTGCCTGGGCGGGGACCCATAATTCACCCCTCCACTTT	CAWAGTHNSPLHF	TRBJ1-6	-	13	TRBV30	-